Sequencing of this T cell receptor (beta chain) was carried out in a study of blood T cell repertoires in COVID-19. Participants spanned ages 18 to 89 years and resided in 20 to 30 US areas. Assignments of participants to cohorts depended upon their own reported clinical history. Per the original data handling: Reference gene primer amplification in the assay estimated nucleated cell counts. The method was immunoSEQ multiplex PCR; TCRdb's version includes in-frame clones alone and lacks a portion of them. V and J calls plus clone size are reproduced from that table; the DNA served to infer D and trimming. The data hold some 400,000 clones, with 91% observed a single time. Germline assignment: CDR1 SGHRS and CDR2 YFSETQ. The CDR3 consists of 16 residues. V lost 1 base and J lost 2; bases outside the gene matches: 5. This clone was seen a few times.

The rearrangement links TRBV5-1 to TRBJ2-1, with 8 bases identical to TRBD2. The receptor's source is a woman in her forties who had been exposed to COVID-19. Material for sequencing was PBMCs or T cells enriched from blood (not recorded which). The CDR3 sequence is CASSLTGGPPYNEQFF. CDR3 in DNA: TGCGCCAGCAGCTTGACGGGAGGGCCCCCCTACAATGAGCAGTTCTTC.